A selection of T cell receptor beta chains follows, all from one sample in a study of T cell responses to AZD1222 COVID-19 vaccine. The table came from immunoSEQ multiplex PCR; TCRdb's copy has only in-frame clones and leaves some out. In the table there are some 140,000 clones, roughly 90% of which are singletons. The sample was peripheral blood, taken on day 0 of AZD1222 vaccination. The source is an adult in good health. The CDR3 runs from the conserved cysteine through the conserved F or W. D genes are given only for firm matches. The size of a clone is reported for some rows only, either as once, few or many, or as a class for expanded clones.

TRBD1 | TRBJ2-4 | TRBV14 | once | CASSQGTGVAKNIQYF | TGTGCCAGCAGCCAAGGGACAGGGGTAGCCAAAAACATTCAGTACTTC
TRBD1 | TRBJ1-2 | TRBV28 | . | CASYSGQGFYGYTF | TGTGCCAGCTACTCCGGACAGGGCTTCTATGGCTACACCTTC
TRBD2 | TRBJ2-1 | TRBV27 | . | CASSLGSGGGLYNEQFF | TGTGCCAGCAGTTTGGGGTCGGGGGGAGGACTCTACAATGAGCAGTTCTTC
. | TRBJ1-2 | TRBV5-1 | . | CASSLAGTNYGYTF | TGCGCCAGCAGCTTGGCTGGGACAAACTATGGCTACACCTTC
. | TRBJ2-5 | TRBV7-9 | once | CASSFSKTQYF | TGTGCCAGCAGCTTTTCGAAGACCCAGTACTTC
. | TRBJ1-2 | TRBV7-9 | . | CASSLDVRAGIDGYTF | TGTGCCAGCAGCTTAGACGTACGGGCCGGGATTGATGGCTACACCTTC
. | TRBJ1-4 | TRBV11-2 | . | CASRDVGDEKLFF | TGTGCCAGCAGAGACGTGGGGGATGAAAAACTGTTTTTT
TRBD1 | TRBJ1-2 | TRBV7-9 | . | CASSPPHGTANYGYTF | TGTGCCAGCAGCCCTCCCCACGGGACAGCTAACTATGGCTACACCTTC
. | TRBJ2-1 | TRBV4-2 | . | CASSQTVGIGLEQFF | TGTGCCAGCAGCCAAACCGTCGGGATTGGTCTTGAGCAGTTCTTC
TRBD1 | TRBJ1-2 | TRBV7-9 | . | CASSVTGTGPNYGYTF | TGTGCCAGCAGCGTGACCGGGACAGGGCCAAACTATGGCTACACCTTC
. | TRBJ1-1 | TRBV2 | . | CASSERQTNTEAFF | TGTGCCAGCAGTGAACGGCAGACGAACACTGAAGCTTTCTTT
. | TRBJ2-1 | TRBV27 | . | CASRLDWVPYNEQFF | TGTGCCAGCAGGTTAGACTGGGTGCCCTACAATGAGCAGTTCTTC
TRBD2 | TRBJ2-1 | TRBV11-2 | few | CASSSGGHHNEQFF | TGTGCCAGCAGCTCGGGGGGTCACCATAATGAGCAGTTCTTC
. | TRBJ2-1 | TRBV7-3 | . | CASSLRGDRIYNEQFF | TGTGCCAGCAGCTTACGCGGGGATAGGATTTACAATGAGCAGTTCTTC
. | TRBJ2-7 | TRBV5-5 | once | CASSLGNSYEQYF | TGTGCCAGCAGCTTGGGAAACTCCTACGAGCAGTACTTC
. | TRBJ1-1 | TRBV7-9 | . | CASSLRGRGVNTEAFF | TGTGCCAGCAGCTTAAGAGGGCGGGGGGTAAACACTGAAGCTTTCTTT
TRBD1 | TRBJ2-7 | TRBV7-2 | . | CASSVPGQGSYEQYF | TGTGCCAGCAGCGTACCGGGACAGGGTTCGTACGAGCAGTACTTC
TRBD1 | TRBJ2-5 | TRBV5-4 | . | CASSGTGTVETQYF | TGTGCCAGCAGTGGGACAGGTACGGTGGAGACCCAGTACTTC
. | TRBJ1-1 | TRBV7-9 | . | CASSLNTEAFF | TGTGCCAGCAGCTTGAACACTGAAGCTTTCTTT
TRBD2 | TRBJ2-1 | TRBV19 | . | CASSISFSGRSSYNEQFF | TGTGCCAGTAGTATAAGTTTTAGCGGGAGGAGCTCCTACAATGAGCAGTTCTTC
. | TRBJ1-6 | TRBV6-5 | . | CASSYSSFEVCHF | TGTGCCAGCAGTTACTCCTCCTTTGAGGTTTGCCACTTT
TRBD2 | TRBJ2-5 | TRBV11-2 | . | CASSLVPLAGVWETQYF | TGTGCCAGCAGCTTAGTACCCCTAGCGGGAGTATGGGAGACCCAGTACTTC
. | TRBJ2-3 | TRBV9 | . | CASSVATIGTSDTQYF | TGTGCCAGCAGCGTAGCTACTATTGGGACCTCAGATACGCAGTATTTT
TRBD1 | TRBJ2-6 | TRBV2 | few | CASSRTGFGANVLTF | TGTGCCAGCAGCCGGACAGGGTTCGGGGCCAACGTCCTGACTTTC
TRBD1 | TRBJ2-5 | TRBV7-9 | . | CASSLNRGQETQYF | TGTGCCAGCAGCCTTAACAGGGGCCAAGAGACCCAGTACTTC
. | TRBJ2-1 | TRBV27 | . | CASSLWGSHNEQFF | TGTGCCAGCAGCCTCTGGGGTAGCCACAATGAGCAGTTCTTC
TRBD2 | TRBJ2-2 | TRBV27 | . | CATGGGRAGEELFF | TGTGCCACGGGGGGCGGGAGGGCTGGAGAGGAGCTGTTTTTT
. | TRBJ2-7 | TRBV5-5 | . | CASSLSRALQAYEQYF | TGTGCCAGCAGCTTGTCCAGGGCCCTCCAGGCATACGAGCAGTACTTC
. | TRBJ2-1 | TRBV5-1 | . | CASSLVRNEQFF | TGCGCCAGCAGCTTGGTGCGTAATGAGCAGTTCTTC
TRBD1 | TRBJ1-5 | TRBV15 | . | CATSRQGQAEPQHF | TGTGCCACCAGTAGACAGGGGCAAGCAGAGCCCCAGCATTTT
. | TRBJ2-7 | TRBV20-1 | . | CSARGRYEQYF | TGCAGTGCTAGAGGGCGCTACGAGCAGTACTTC
. | TRBJ1-2 | TRBV7-8 | . | CASSLDRQRNYGYTF | TGTGCCAGCAGCTTAGACAGACAACGCAACTATGGCTACACCTTC
TRBD2 | TRBJ2-3 | TRBV10-3 | few | CAIRGANSGRGTDTQYF | TGTGCCATCAGGGGGGCAAACAGCGGGAGGGGCACAGATACGCAGTATTTT
. | TRBJ1-3 | TRBV10-3 | . | CAISESIGNTIYF | TGTGCCATCAGTGAGTCGATTGGAAACACCATATATTTT
. | TRBJ2-3 | TRBV28 | few | CASSSQGAGTQYF | TGTGCCAGCAGTTCCCAAGGGGCAGGTACGCAGTATTTT
. | TRBJ1-4 | TRBV19 | once | CASSIIQTGGEKLFF | TGTGCCAGTAGTATAATCCAGACAGGCGGTGAAAAACTGTTTTTT
. | TRBJ1-2 | TRBV28 | . | CASGGDHYGYTF | TGTGCCAGCGGGGGCGATCACTATGGCTACACCTTC
TRBD1 | TRBJ1-2 | TRBV4-1 | . | CASDQGQGGDGYTF | TGCGCCAGCGACCAGGGACAGGGAGGAGATGGCTACACCTTC
. | TRBJ2-1 | TRBV5-1 | . | CASSLRGRGEQFF | TGCGCCAGCAGCTTGAGGGGCCGGGGTGAGCAGTTCTTC